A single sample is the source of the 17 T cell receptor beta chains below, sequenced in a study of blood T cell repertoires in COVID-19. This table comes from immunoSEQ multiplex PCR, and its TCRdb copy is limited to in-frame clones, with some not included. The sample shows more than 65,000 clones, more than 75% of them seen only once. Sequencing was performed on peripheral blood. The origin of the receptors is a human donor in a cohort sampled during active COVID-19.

The chain's CDR3 is CASSPRSAGDEQYF. CDR3 sequence (DNA): TGTGCCAGCAGCCCGAGGTCGGCGGGGGACGAGCAGTACTTC. V gene TRBV5-4 combines with J gene TRBJ2-7; 7 nucleotides align to TRBD2. Trimming removed 4 bases from V and 5 bases from J; junction bases left unmatched: 9. Germline CDR1 reads SGHNT; CDR2 reads YYREEE (reference sequence). CDR3 size: 14 residues. Together with reference TRBV5-4 and TRBJ2-7, the CDR3 gives the full variable domain: ETGVTQSPTHLIKTRGQQVTLRCSSQSGHNTVSWYQQALGQGPQFIFQYYREEENGRGNFPPRFSGLQFPNYSSELNVNALELDDSALYLCASSPRSAGDEQYFGPGTRLTVT.

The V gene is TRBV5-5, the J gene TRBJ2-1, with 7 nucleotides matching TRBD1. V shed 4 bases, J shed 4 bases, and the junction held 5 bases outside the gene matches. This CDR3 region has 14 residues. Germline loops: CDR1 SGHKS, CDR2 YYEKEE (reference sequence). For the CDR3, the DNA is TGTGCCAGCAGCCGACAGGGAACATACAATGAGCAGTTCTTC. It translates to CASSRQGTYNEQFF.

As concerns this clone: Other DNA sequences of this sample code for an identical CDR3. The CDR3 DNA is TGTGCCAGCAGCCAGGACAGGGGCGATCAGCCCCAGCATTTT. It codes for CASSQDRGDQPQHF. This chain joins TRBV7-9 and TRBJ1-5; 9 bases align to TRBD1. V shed 5 bases and J 5 bases; nucleotides not matched to a gene: 4. The length of the CDR3 is 14 residues. Germline values: CDR1 SEHNR, CDR2 FQNEAQ (reference sequence).

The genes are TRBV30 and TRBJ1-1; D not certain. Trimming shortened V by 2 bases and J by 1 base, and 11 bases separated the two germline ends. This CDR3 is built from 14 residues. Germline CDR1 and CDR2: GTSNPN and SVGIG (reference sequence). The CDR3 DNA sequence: TGTGCCTGGAGTACATCGTATCGGAACACTGAAGCTTTCTTT. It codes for CAWSTSYRNTEAFF.

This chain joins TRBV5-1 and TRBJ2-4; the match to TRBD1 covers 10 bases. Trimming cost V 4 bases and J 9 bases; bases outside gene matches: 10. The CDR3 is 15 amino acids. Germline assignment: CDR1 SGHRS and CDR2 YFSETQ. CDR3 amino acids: CASSDTTGGFGIQYF. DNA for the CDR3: TGCGCCAGCAGCGATACGACAGGGGGCTTTGGCATTCAGTACTTC.

CDR3 DNA: TGTGCCAGCAGCTTGCGATTACAAGAGACCCAGTACTTC. Translating it yields CASSLRLQETQYF. The gene calls are TRBV7-6 and TRBJ2-5; D not certain. CDR3 length: 13 residues. Trimming stripped 3 bases from V and 2 bases from J, with 7 bases between. Germline CDR1 reads SGHVS; CDR2 reads FNYEAQ.

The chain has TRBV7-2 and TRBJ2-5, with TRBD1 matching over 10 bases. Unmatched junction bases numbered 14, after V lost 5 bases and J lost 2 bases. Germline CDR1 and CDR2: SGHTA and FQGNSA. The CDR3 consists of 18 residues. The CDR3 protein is CASSPYHWTGGGQETQYF. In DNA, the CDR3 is TGTGCCAGCAGCCCCTACCATTGGACAGGGGGGGGGCAAGAGACCCAGTACTTC.

This CDR3 is CSASPGGVGYTF. The CDR3 coding sequence is TGCAGTGCTAGTCCCGGGGGGGTTGGCTACACCTTC. The J gene is TRBJ1-2, the V gene TRBV20-1; a weak D match, TRBD1 (5 bases). The germline V gene has CDR1 DFQATT and CDR2 SNEGSKA (reference sequence). V was shortened by 3 bases and J by 7 bases, with 12 bases between the two germline ends. The CDR3 sequence is 12 residues long.

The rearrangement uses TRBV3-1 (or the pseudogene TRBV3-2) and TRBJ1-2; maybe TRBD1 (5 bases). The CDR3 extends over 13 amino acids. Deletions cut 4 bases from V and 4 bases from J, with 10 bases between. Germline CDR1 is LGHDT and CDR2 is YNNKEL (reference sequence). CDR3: CASSLRVLYGYTF. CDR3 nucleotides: TGTGCCAGCAGCCTCAGGGTCCTCTATGGCTACACCTTC.

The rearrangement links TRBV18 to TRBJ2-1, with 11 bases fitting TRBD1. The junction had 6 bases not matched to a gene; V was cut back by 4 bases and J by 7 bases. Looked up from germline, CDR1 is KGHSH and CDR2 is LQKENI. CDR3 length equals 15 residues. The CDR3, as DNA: TGTGCCAGCTCACTTCGGGACAGGGGGAGGAATGAGCAGTTCTTC. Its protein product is CASSLRDRGRNEQFF.

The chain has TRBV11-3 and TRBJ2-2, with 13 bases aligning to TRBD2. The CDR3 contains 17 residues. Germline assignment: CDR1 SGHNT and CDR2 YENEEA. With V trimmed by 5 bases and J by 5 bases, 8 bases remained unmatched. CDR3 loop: CASSPPRLAGGTGELFF. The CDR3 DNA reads TGTGCCAGCAGCCCACCTCGACTAGCGGGGGGAACCGGGGAGCTGTTTTTT.

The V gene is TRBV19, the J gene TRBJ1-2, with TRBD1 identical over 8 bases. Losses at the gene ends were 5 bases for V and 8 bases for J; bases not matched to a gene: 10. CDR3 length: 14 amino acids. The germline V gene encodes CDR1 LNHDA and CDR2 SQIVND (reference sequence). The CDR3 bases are TGTGCCAGTAGTTCAGCCGGACAGGGACGAGGCTACACCTTC. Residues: CASSSAGQGRGYTF.

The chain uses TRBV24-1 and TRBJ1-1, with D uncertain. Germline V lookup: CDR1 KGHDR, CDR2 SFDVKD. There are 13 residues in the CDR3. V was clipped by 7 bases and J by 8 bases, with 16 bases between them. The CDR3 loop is CATRPKTAGEAFF. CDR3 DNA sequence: TGTGCCACCAGACCTAAAACCGCAGGCGAAGCTTTCTTT.

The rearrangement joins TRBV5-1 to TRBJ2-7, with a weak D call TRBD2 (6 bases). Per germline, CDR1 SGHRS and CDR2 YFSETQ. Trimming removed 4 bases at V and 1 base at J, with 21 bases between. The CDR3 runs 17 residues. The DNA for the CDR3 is TGCGCCAGCAGCGCCCGCGAGGGTAGGGCGGGATCCTACGAGCAGTACTTC. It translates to CASSAREGRAGSYEQYF.

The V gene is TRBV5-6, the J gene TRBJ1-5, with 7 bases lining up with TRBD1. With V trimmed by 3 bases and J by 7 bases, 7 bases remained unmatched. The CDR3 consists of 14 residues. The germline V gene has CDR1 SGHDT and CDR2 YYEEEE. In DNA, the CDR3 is TGTGCCAGCAGCTCGACAGGGCGATGGCAGCCCCAGCATTTT. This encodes CASSSTGRWQPQHF.

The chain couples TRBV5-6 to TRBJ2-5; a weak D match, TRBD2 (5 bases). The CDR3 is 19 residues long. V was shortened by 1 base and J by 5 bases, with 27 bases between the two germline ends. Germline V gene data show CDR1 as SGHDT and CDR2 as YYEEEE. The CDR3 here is CASSLLRGRTAGVWETQYF. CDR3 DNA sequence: TGTGCCAGCAGCTTGCTCCGAGGGCGTACCGCGGGTGTTTGGGAGACCCAGTACTTC.

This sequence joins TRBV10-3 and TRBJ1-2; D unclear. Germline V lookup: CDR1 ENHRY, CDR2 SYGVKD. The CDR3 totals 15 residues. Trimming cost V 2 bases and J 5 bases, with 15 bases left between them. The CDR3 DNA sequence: TGTGCCATCAGTGAGGCCGCAGGCGAGTCGTATGGCTACACCTTC. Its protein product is CAISEAAGESYGYTF.